Presented here are 10 T cell receptor beta chains from one specimen sequenced in a study of T-cell reconstitution after alpha-beta-depleted transplantation in children. A TCRbeta library incorporating unique molecular identifiers was prepared. TCRdb passed the PCR reads through MiXCR, listing each CDR3 protein once. This table has about 230,000 distinct CDR3 sequences, roughly a tenth appearing once. This material consisted of PBMCs from the stem cell graft donor, taken from the stem cell graft. The receptor source for this set is a human donor who donated a stem cell graft to a child with SCID.

The sample holds many counts of this clonotype. J is TRBJ1-6 and V is TRBV6-1, with D hard to call. The CDR3 is 15 amino acids. The V gene's germline CDR1 is MNHNS and CDR2 SASEGT. The V gene lost 6 bases and the J gene lost 6 bases, with 15 bases spanning the gap. For the CDR3, the DNA is TGTGCCAGCAGCCTAGCGGGCCAGGCTAATTCACCCCTCCACTTT. Amino acids: CASSLAGQANSPLHF.

Ten or more counts support this clonotype. The CDR3 bases are TGTGCCAGCAGTTTCGCGGCGTTTTCAAACAATGAGCAGTTCTTC. Translated: CASSFAAFSNNEQFF. The chain is built from TRBV28 and TRBJ2-1; D not certain. This CDR3 has 15 amino acids. The ends were cut back, 3 bases at V and 5 bases at J, with 14 bases in the middle. CDR1 MDHEN and CDR2 SYDVKM come from the germline V gene.

In nucleotides, the CDR3 is TGCAGTGCTAGTGGTCGAGTGAATCAGCCCCAGCATTTT. Its translation: CSASGRVNQPQHF. The chain couples TRBV20-1 to TRBJ1-5; D call uncertain. V lost 3 bases, J lost 4 bases, and 10 bases lay in between. The V gene's germline CDR1 is DFQATT and CDR2 SNEGSKA (reference sequence). CDR3 size: 13 residues.

This clonotype appeared many times. This chain joins TRBV5-1 and TRBJ2-5; D is possibly TRBD1 or TRBD2 (5 bases each). Trimming took 2 bases from V and 3 from J, leaving 8 bases between them. Germline V gene data show CDR1 as SGHRS and CDR2 as YFSETQ. This CDR3 has 13 residues. As DNA, the CDR3 is TGCGCCAGCAGCTTCGGGGCGAAAGAGACCCAGTACTTC. This encodes CASSFGAKETQYF.

At least ten counts were recorded for this clonotype. This chain links TRBV20-1 with TRBJ2-1; 9 bases map to TRBD2. The CDR3 extends over 15 amino acids. The germline V gene has CDR1 DFQATT and CDR2 SNEGSKA (reference sequence). V trimming: 5 bases; J trimming: 5 bases; junction bases outside the gene matches: 10. CDR3 DNA: TGCAGTGCTCCGCGGCGGGGGGGCGTCGACAATGAGCAGTTCTTC. Translation gives CSAPRRGGVDNEQFF.

Many counts were recorded for this clonotype. The rearrangement uses TRBV2 and TRBJ2-2; no clear D gene. V lost 3 bases to trimming and J lost 6 bases, with 8 bases between them. The CDR3 spans 13 residues. Germline V lookup: CDR1 SNHLY, CDR2 FYNNEI. The CDR3 is CASSEPRPGELFF. The CDR3 coding sequence is TGTGCCAGCAGTGAGCCCCGGCCCGGGGAGCTGTTTTTT.

This clonotype was picked up many times. The J gene is TRBJ2-3, the V gene TRBV5-5; 9 bases map to TRBD2. The V gene end was trimmed by 3 bases and the J gene end by 3 bases; junction bases not matched to a gene: 8. In germline, CDR1 is SGHKS, CDR2 YYEKEE (reference sequence). This CDR3 is 16 amino acids long. CDR3 amino acids: CASSSGLAWRTDTQYF. The DNA for the CDR3 is TGTGCCAGCAGCTCAGGACTAGCGTGGAGGACAGATACGCAGTATTTT. The full variable domain, its missing parts supplied by reference TRBV5-5 and TRBJ2-3, is DAGVTQSPTHLIKTRGQQVTLRCSPISGHKSVSWYQQVLGQGPQFIFQYYEKEERGRGNFPDRFSARQFPNYSSELNVNALLLGDSALYLCASSSGLAWRTDTQYFGPGTRLTVL.

This clonotype has ten or more counts. V usage is TRBV7-9 and J usage is TRBJ1-6, with 7 bases that match TRBD1. Germline CDR1 and CDR2: SEHNR and FQNEAQ (reference sequence). CDR3 length: 16 amino acids. V lost 0 bases, J lost 4 bases, and 3 bases stayed unmatched. CDR3 nucleotides: TGTGCCAGCAGCTTAGCGATGGGACAGTATAATTCACCCCTCCACTTT. Amino acids: CASSLAMGQYNSPLHF.

This clonotype was seen repeatedly, ten times or more. This chain links TRBV4-1 with TRBJ2-7; 8 nucleotides agree with TRBD1. Looked up from germline, CDR1 is MGHRA and CDR2 is YSYEKL. The CDR3 runs 17 residues. V shed 5 bases and J 4 bases; nucleotides not matched to a gene: 16. The chain's CDR3 is CASSKSWVRDRQYEQYF. The CDR3 coding sequence is TGCGCCAGCAGCAAAAGCTGGGTCCGGGACAGGCAATACGAGCAGTACTTC.

The sample holds many counts of this clonotype. This chain joins TRBV7-6 and TRBJ1-1; 8 nucleotides line up with TRBD1. The ends lost 1 base at V and 4 bases at J; junction bases unmatched: 8. This CDR3 spans 16 amino acids. Germline V gene sequence: CDR1 SGHVS, CDR2 FNYEAQ. The CDR3 region is CASSLVQGGGGTEAFF. The CDR3 DNA reads as TGTGCCAGCAGCTTAGTACAGGGGGGGGGTGGCACTGAAGCTTTCTTT.